These 17 T cell receptor beta chains were sequenced from one sample in a study of blood T cell repertoires in COVID-19. This table comes from immunoSEQ multiplex PCR, and its TCRdb copy is limited to in-frame clones, with some not included. The data show approximately 190,000 clones, with around nine tenths seen just once and about 6.8% held by the top ten. Sequencing was performed on peripheral blood. The receptors were gathered from a middle-aged woman who had recovered from COVID-19.

This sequence joins TRBV5-1 and TRBJ2-3; TRBD2 agrees at 8 bases. Per germline, CDR1 SGHRS and CDR2 YFSETQ. J gave up 0 bases and V 1 base, and 4 bases lay outside the gene matches. The CDR3 totals 16 residues. In DNA, the CDR3 is TGCGCCAGCAGCTTGACTAGCGGACCTAGCACAGATACGCAGTATTTT. Its protein product is CASSLTSGPSTDTQYF.

This clone came up once. The rearrangement uses TRBV30 and TRBJ2-2, with D tentatively TRBD2 (5 bases). V was cut by 5 bases and J by 4 bases, with 14 bases left in between. The germline V gene has CDR1 GTSNPN and CDR2 SVGIG (reference sequence). The CDR3 spans 14 residues. Here the CDR3 reads CAWQTGWSTGELFF. The CDR3 DNA is TGTGCCTGGCAAACGGGGTGGAGCACCGGGGAGCTGTTTTTT.

The J gene is TRBJ2-3, the V gene TRBV27; D remains unclear. The CDR3 consists of 11 residues. The germline V gene has CDR1 MNHEY and CDR2 SMNVEV (reference sequence). Trimming cost V 4 bases and J 6 bases, with 5 bases left between them. For the CDR3, the DNA is TGTGCCAGCAGTTCCAGGGATACGCAGTATTTT. It codes for CASSSRDTQYF.

The gene calls are TRBV27 and TRBJ2-7, with TRBD1 identical over 8 bases. This CDR3 has 15 residues. Trimming took 8 bases from V and 2 from J; bases not matched to a gene: 11. Germline values: CDR1 MNHEY, CDR2 SMNVEV (reference sequence). CDR3 in DNA: TGTGCCAGCCGGCGACAGACAGGGGAGGCCTACGAGCAGTACTTC. This gives the protein CASRRQTGEAYEQYF.

The V call is TRBV19, the J call TRBJ1-4, with 7 bases that match TRBD1. The CDR3 sequence is 15 residues long. Germline CDR1 is LNHDA and CDR2 is SQIVND (reference sequence). V shed 4 bases, J shed 5 bases, and the junction held 7 bases outside the gene matches. The CDR3 here is CASSKGTVGNEKLFF. The CDR3 coding sequence is TGTGCCAGTAGTAAAGGGACAGTGGGGAATGAAAAACTGTTTTTT.

The genes are TRBV4-2 and TRBJ2-3; 9 bases align to TRBD2. This CDR3 is 15 amino acids long. J gave up 6 bases and V 1 base, and 5 bases lay outside the gene matches. Germline V gene sequence: CDR1 LGHNA, CDR2 YNFKEQ. The CDR3 region has the DNA TGTGCCAGCAGCCAAGGTTTACTAGCGGGCGATACGCAGTATTTT. Translated, it gives CASSQGLLAGDTQYF.

V is TRBV10-3 and J is TRBJ1-2; D may be TRBD1 (6 bases). The V end lost 10 bases, the J end lost 4 bases, and 16 bases lay between the germline ends. The CDR3 loop spans 13 amino acids. Germline V gene sequence: CDR1 ENHRY, CDR2 SYGVKD. CDR3 DNA: TGTGCCAGTGGGCAGGGGAGTACCTATGGCTACACCTTC. Translating gives CASGQGSTYGYTF.

The J gene is TRBJ1-6, the V gene TRBV27; TRBD1 matches 10 bases. The CDR3 spans 17 residues. The V gene's germline CDR1 is MNHEY and CDR2 SMNVEV (reference sequence). V lost 4 bases to trimming and J lost 7 bases; unmatched junction nucleotides: 10. CDR3: CASSSRVPGQGNSPLHF. The CDR3 DNA reads as TGTGCCAGCAGTTCAAGGGTCCCGGGACAGGGGAATTCACCCCTCCACTTT.

This sequence joins TRBV7-2 and TRBJ2-2, with D maybe TRBD1 (5 bases). Germline V gene data show CDR1 as SGHTA and CDR2 as FQGNSA. V lost 9 bases to trimming and J lost 3 bases, with 11 bases between them. This CDR3 comprises 13 residues. CDR3 sequence (DNA): TGTGCCAGTCAGATACAGGACACCGGGGAGCTGTTTTTT. It is translated as CASQIQDTGELFF.

This clone was recorded a few times. V gene TRBV6-5 combines with J gene TRBJ1-2; the D gene is possibly TRBD1 (5 bases). This CDR3 comprises 13 residues. Per the germline V gene, CDR1 is MNHEY and CDR2 is SVGAGI. Deletions cut 8 bases from V and 4 bases from J, with 14 bases between. This chain's CDR3 is CASDKEGFYGYTF. The CDR3 DNA reads as TGTGCCAGCGATAAGGAGGGGTTCTATGGCTACACCTTC.

The gene calls are TRBV3-1 (or the pseudogene TRBV3-2) and TRBJ2-7; TRBD2 matches 13 bases. Germline V lookup: CDR1 LGHDT, CDR2 YNNKEL (reference sequence). There are 20 residues in the CDR3. The junction had 16 bases not matched to a gene; V was cut back by 2 bases and J by 3 bases. DNA of the CDR3: TGTGCCAGCAGCCAAACCCTCGGGCGGACTAGCGGGAGAGAGGGCTACGAGCAGTACTTC. This encodes CASSQTLGRTSGREGYEQYF.

V usage is TRBV2 and J usage is TRBJ2-7; 7 bases line up with TRBD1. The CDR3 consists of 15 residues. J was trimmed by 0 bases and V by 5 bases; bases with no gene match: 7. Germline values: CDR1 SNHLY, CDR2 FYNNEI. CDR3 amino acids: CASSPQGLSSYEQYF. The CDR3 DNA is TGTGCCAGCAGTCCACAGGGGCTCAGCTCCTACGAGCAGTACTTC.

The CDR3 DNA sequence: TGCGCCAGCAGCTTTGGGGGCGGGAGTGGTCCAGTCCATGAGCAGTTCTTC. The encoded protein is CASSFGGGSGPVHEQFF. J is TRBJ2-1 and V is TRBV5-1; tentative D call: TRBD2 (7 bases). This CDR3 is 17 amino acids long. Per germline, CDR1 SGHRS and CDR2 YFSETQ. V was clipped by 2 bases and J by 8 bases, with 23 bases between them.

The chain links TRBV6-5 to TRBJ1-6, with 8 bases identical to TRBD1. This CDR3 has 15 residues. The V gene's germline CDR1 is MNHEY and CDR2 SVGAGI. Losses at the gene ends were 7 bases for V and 4 bases for J; bases not matched to a gene: 6. CDR3 bases: TGTGCCAGCACGTGGGACAGGCGTTATAATTCACCCCTCCACTTT. It specifies CASTWDRRYNSPLHF.

The chain carries TRBV4-2 and TRBJ1-5; D possibly corresponds to TRBD1 (5 bases). This CDR3 spans 15 amino acids. Trimming removed 3 bases from V and 0 bases from J, with 9 bases in between. The germline gives CDR1 LGHNA, CDR2 YNFKEQ. The CDR3 nucleotides read TGTGCCAGCAGCCAGGGGGGGGATAGCAATCAGCCCCAGCATTTT. Amino acids: CASSQGGDSNQPQHF.

The chain recombines TRBV5-6 with TRBJ1-4, with a weak D call TRBD1 (5 bases). This CDR3 is 16 amino acids long. The germline V gene has CDR1 SGHDT and CDR2 YYEEEE. Trimming shortened V by 1 base and J by 5 bases, and 15 bases separated the two germline ends. This CDR3 is CASSLWDWGFNEKLFF. For the CDR3, the DNA is TGTGCCAGCAGCTTGTGGGACTGGGGGTTCAATGAAAAACTGTTTTTT. The whole variable domain, remainder taken from reference TRBV5-6 and TRBJ1-4, is DAGVTQSPTHLIKTRGQQVTLRCSPKSGHDTVSWYQQALGQGPQFIFQYYEEEERQRGNFPDRFSGHQFPNYSSELNVNALLLGDSALYLCASSLWDWGFNEKLFFGSGTQLSVL.

The chain combines TRBV7-8 with TRBJ2-7; 9 bases fit TRBD2. Looked up from germline, CDR1 is SGHVS and CDR2 is FQNEAQ. The junction had 5 bases not matched to a gene; V was cut back by 5 bases and J by 3 bases. The CDR3 extends over 14 amino acids. The CDR3 DNA reads TGTGCCAGCAGCCTTAGCGGGAGCGACTACGAGCAGTACTTC. Its protein is CASSLSGSDYEQYF.